This entry lists 21 T cell receptor beta chains sequenced from one sample in a study of shared clonotypes between healthy human individuals. The assay was immunoSEQ multiplex PCR, and TCRdb's table has in-frame clones only and misses some. The sample includes 950,000 to 1,100,000 clones, approximately 68% of them seen just once. The sequencing input was memory CD4+ T cells sorted from blood. The subset here: CD45RA-negative fraction. These receptors originate from a man between 18 and 35 years old in good health.

This sequence joins TRBV6-9 and TRBJ2-2; D is unclear. This CDR3 is built from 13 residues. Per the germline V gene, CDR1 is MNHGY and CDR2 is SVAAGI. V was clipped by 6 bases and J by 5 bases, with 10 bases between them. CDR3 loop: CASSPTATGELFF. The CDR3 nucleotides read TGTGCCAGCAGCCCTACCGCTACCGGGGAGCTGTTTTTT.

The rearrangement uses TRBV2 and TRBJ2-7; 11 bases match TRBD2. V was clipped by 6 bases and J by 6 bases; unmatched bases: 16. This CDR3 comprises 17 residues. CDR1 is SNHLY, CDR2 FYNNEI, per germline. CDR3 in amino acids: CASRKSGLADLEGEQYF. The CDR3 DNA follows: TGTGCCAGCAGGAAATCGGGACTAGCGGACCTAGAGGGCGAGCAGTACTTC.

To note about this clone: The junction and the germline gene differ at one end; a read error may be behind it. The gene calls are TRBV14 and TRBJ2-1, with 16 positions matching TRBD2. CDR3 length equals 14 residues. Germline assignment: CDR1 SGHDN and CDR2 FVKESK. The CDR3 sequence is CASSRGTSGRAQVF. The CDR3, as DNA: TGTGCCAGCAGCCGCGGGACTAGCGGGAGGGCCCAAGTCTTC.

This sequence joins TRBV7-8 and TRBJ2-5; D is possibly TRBD2 (6 bases). V lost 5 bases to trimming and J lost 3 bases, with 16 bases between them. The CDR3 length is 15 residues. CDR1 is SGHVS, CDR2 FQNEAQ, per germline. The CDR3 nucleotides read TGTGCCAGCAGCCGGGGACTGCGAACCGAAGAGACCCAGTACTTC. Protein product: CASSRGLRTEETQYF.

The chain has TRBV27 and TRBJ1-5; TRBD1 might be the D (6 bases). V was shortened by 3 bases and J by 6 bases, with 12 bases between the two germline ends. CDR1 is MNHEY, CDR2 SMNVEV, per germline (reference sequence). The CDR3 covers 14 residues. CDR3 residues: CASSFAGVSQPQHF. The DNA of the CDR3 is TGTGCCAGCAGTTTTGCAGGGGTTAGTCAGCCCCAGCATTTT.

The rearrangement joins TRBV13 to TRBJ1-4; tentative D call: TRBD1 (5 bases). The length of the CDR3 is 14 residues. Germline V gives CDR1 PRHDT, CDR2 FYEKMQ (reference sequence). V was clipped by 3 bases and J by 5 bases, with 10 bases between them. CDR3 nucleotides: TGTGCCAGCAGCTTTCGTGGGGGGAATGAAAAACTGTTTTTT. The encoded protein is CASSFRGGNEKLFF.

This CDR3 reads CASSPGAPNYGYTF. The CDR3 DNA is TGTGCCAGCAGTCCCGGGGCCCCTAACTATGGCTACACCTTC. The rearrangement uses TRBV2 and TRBJ1-2; D might be TRBD1 (5 bases). The CDR3 has 14 amino acids. V was shortened by 5 bases and J by 0 bases, with 10 bases between the two germline ends. Per the germline V gene, CDR1 is SNHLY and CDR2 is FYNNEI.

This sequence joins TRBV7-3 and TRBJ2-7, with TRBD1 identical over 8 bases. CDR3 size: 13 residues. V lost 3 bases, J lost 7 bases, and 5 bases stayed unmatched. From germline, CDR1 is SGHTA and CDR2 FQGTGA. CDR3: CASSLTGAGEQYF. The CDR3 bases are TGTGCCAGCAGCTTGACAGGGGCGGGGGAGCAGTACTTC.

This chain links TRBV18 with TRBJ1-6; 8 bases agree with TRBD1. This CDR3 comprises 15 residues. The trim removed 5 bases at V and 7 bases at J, leaving 7 bases unmatched. Germline values: CDR1 KGHSH, CDR2 LQKENI. CDR3: CASSLDRVVNSPLHF. Here the CDR3 DNA reads TGTGCCAGCTCATTGGACAGGGTAGTAAATTCACCCCTCCACTTT.

This clone appeared many times. This chain links TRBV5-8 with TRBJ2-3; no reliable D call. The CDR3 consists of 14 residues. CDR1 and CDR2 (germline): SGHTS, YDEGEE. V was shortened by 0 bases and J by 6 bases, with 11 bases between the two germline ends. The CDR3 reads CASSLEWLGDTQYF. The CDR3 DNA sequence: TGTGCCAGCAGCTTGGAATGGTTGGGGGATACGCAGTATTTT.

The V call is TRBV5-1, the J call TRBJ1-5; 7 positions match TRBD1. Germline V CDR1 and CDR2: SGHRS, YFSETQ. Trimming took 5 bases from V and 4 from J; bases not matched to a gene: 6. This CDR3 spans 14 amino acids. CDR3 protein: CASSQGGGNQPQHF. CDR3 bases: TGCGCCAGCAGTCAAGGGGGCGGGAATCAGCCCCAGCATTTT.

The chain is built from TRBV5-1 and TRBJ2-1; 7 bases map to TRBD2. The V gene's germline CDR1 is SGHRS and CDR2 YFSETQ. After removal of 0 bases from V and 3 bases from J, the junction contained 3 bases not matched to a gene. This CDR3 region has 15 residues. CDR3 nucleotides: TGCGCCAGCAGCTTGGAAGCGGGAATCTACAATGAGCAGTTCTTC. This gives the protein CASSLEAGIYNEQFF.

This clone was observed a single time. The chain uses TRBV18 and TRBJ2-1; maybe TRBD2 (6 bases). CDR3 length: 14 residues. Germline V gene sequence: CDR1 KGHSH, CDR2 LQKENI. Trimming pared 5 bases from V and 3 bases from J, leaving 11 bases between. CDR3 protein: CASSSGDFYNEQFF. The CDR3 DNA reads TGTGCCAGCTCATCGGGGGACTTCTACAATGAGCAGTTCTTC.

V usage is TRBV6-1 and J usage is TRBJ1-5, with D uncertain. The CDR3 has 13 amino acids. Trimming left V 10 bases short and J 5 bases short, with 15 bases between. CDR1 is MNHNS and CDR2 is SASEGT in the germline V gene. The CDR3 loop is CATFGRRDQPQHF. DNA for the CDR3: TGTGCCACCTTTGGTAGGAGGGATCAGCCCCAGCATTTT.

V is TRBV7-2 and J is TRBJ2-5; possible D gene TRBD2, 6 bases. The CDR3 spans 16 residues. Trimming pared 5 bases from V and 4 bases from J, leaving 20 bases between. Germline V gene data show CDR1 as SGHTA and CDR2 as FQGNSA. The CDR3: CASSGTGRLTGETQYF. In DNA form, the CDR3 reads TGTGCCAGCAGCGGCACCGGGAGACTGACGGGAGAGACCCAGTACTTC. Full variable domain (rest looked up from reference TRBV7-2 and TRBJ2-5): GAGVSQSPSNKVTEKGKDVELRCDPISGHTALYWYRQSLGQGLEFLIYFQGNSAPDKSGLPSDRFSAERTGGSVSTLTIQRTQQEDSAVYLCASSGTGRLTGETQYFGPGTRLLVL.

V usage is TRBV7-9 and J usage is TRBJ2-3, with 7 bases identical to TRBD1. Germline assignment: CDR1 SEHNR and CDR2 FQNEAQ (reference sequence). This CDR3 spans 16 amino acids. V lost 0 bases to trimming and J lost 2 bases; unmatched junction nucleotides: 5. The CDR3 sequence: CASSLATGQNTDTQYF. DNA of the CDR3: TGTGCCAGCAGCTTAGCCACGGGACAGAACACAGATACGCAGTATTTT.

The J gene is TRBJ2-2, the V gene TRBV7-3, with D unclear. CDR1 and CDR2 from the germline V gene are SGHTA and FQGTGA. Trimming cost V 4 bases and J 7 bases, with 19 bases left between them. This CDR3 comprises 16 residues. The CDR3 coding sequence is TGTGCCAGCAGCTCAATCACCTGGGTGGGAAGCGGGGAGCTGTTTTTT. This codes for CASSSITWVGSGELFF. The full variable domain, with the rest looked up from reference TRBV7-3 and TRBJ2-2, is GAGVSQTPSNKVTEKGKYVELRCDPISGHTALYWYRQSLGQGPEFLIYFQGTGAADDSGLPNDRFFAVRPEGSVSTLKIQRTERGDSAVYLCASSSITWVGSGELFFGEGSRLTVL.

This clone was counted only a few times. V gene TRBV10-1 combines with J gene TRBJ2-1, with D perhaps given as TRBD1 or TRBD2 (5 bases each). CDR1 is WNHNN and CDR2 is SYGVQD in the germline V gene (reference sequence). Between the trimmed V and J ends, which lost 3 bases and 10 bases, there was a span of 16 bases. The CDR3 totals 14 residues. The CDR3 sequence: CASSDGARGSEQFF. CDR3 sequence (DNA): TGCGCCAGCAGTGACGGGGCTAGGGGTTCGGAGCAGTTCTTC.

CDR3 protein: CASSPGSLAGGFYEQYF. The CDR3 DNA reads TGTGCCAGCAGCCCAGGGAGTCTAGCGGGAGGATTCTACGAGCAGTACTTC. The rearrangement uses TRBV27 and TRBJ2-7, with 11 bases aligning to TRBD2. Germline V CDR1 and CDR2: MNHEY, SMNVEV (reference sequence). The junction had 13 bases not matched to a gene; V was cut back by 6 bases and J by 3 bases. This CDR3 region has 17 residues.

The chain employs TRBV10-3 and TRBJ2-3; D call uncertain. Per the germline V gene, CDR1 is ENHRY and CDR2 is SYGVKD. The CDR3 loop spans 13 amino acids. V was cut by 4 bases and J by 1 base, with 6 bases left in between. CDR3 loop: CAISAAGTDTQYF. The CDR3 DNA sequence: TGTGCCATCAGTGCGGCAGGCACAGATACGCAGTATTTT.

For this clone: A much more abundant neighbour one base away suggests this may be a read error. This chain connects TRBV4-3 to TRBJ2-5, with 11 bases identical to TRBD2. Germline CDR1 and CDR2: LGHNA and YSLEER. This CDR3 is 17 amino acids long. CDR3 DNA: TGCGCCAGCAGCCAAGATCATCGGACTAGCGGGTTTTACGAGCAGCACTTC. Amino acids: CASSQDHRTSGFYEQHF.